This T cell receptor (beta chain) was captured by sequencing in a study of blood T cell repertoires in COVID-19. As for the study in general: Sites across the United States, Italy and Spain contributed samples from acute and convalescent COVID-19. T cells, B-cell-depleted T cells, or PBMCs provided the cDNA or gDNA that served as material.

Original processing methods: Quantification of nucleated cells was approximated via reference gene primer amplification. Clones were read by immunoSEQ multiplex PCR, and TCRdb kept only the in-frame ones, dropping some. D and trimming were read from the DNA, whereas the V and J calls and clone size are those reported in that table. The sample consists of 410,000 or so clones, more than 80% of them appearing once. The material sequenced was peripheral blood. The TCR sequence derives from a woman aged 25-40 years with active or convalescent COVID-19.

CDR3 in amino acids: CATSPRGGTANTGELFF. The CDR3 nucleotides read TGTGCCACCAGCCCAAGGGGGGGCACCGCGAACACCGGGGAGCTGTTTTTT. The chain has TRBV15 and TRBJ2-2; D is possibly TRBD2 (7 bases). The V end lost 5 bases, the J end lost 0 bases, and 16 bases lay between the germline ends. CDR1 is LNHNV and CDR2 is YYDKDF in the germline V gene (reference sequence). The CDR3 extends over 17 amino acids.